This record looks at one T cell receptor (beta chain) sequence and its context. This specimen belongs to a study of blood T cell repertoires in COVID-19. Repertoires were generated with immunoSEQ multiplex PCR, while TCRdb's copy carries only in-frame clones and drops some. The sample yields fewer than 250,000 clones, under 80% seen once. The V gene's germline CDR1 is SEHNR and CDR2 FQNEAQ (reference sequence). The CDR3 is 15 residues long. Trimming at V came to 1 base and at J to 14 bases, leaving 10 bases not matched to a gene. V usage is TRBV7-9 and J usage is TRBJ2-2, with 10 bases aligning to TRBD2. Material: PBMCs or T cells enriched from blood (not recorded which). The receptor was derived from a woman aged 45-65 years with acute COVID-19. For the CDR3, the DNA is TGTGCCAGCAGCTTAGTCGCGCTAGCGGGGGAGGATCTGTTTTTT. It specifies CASSLVALAGEDLFF.